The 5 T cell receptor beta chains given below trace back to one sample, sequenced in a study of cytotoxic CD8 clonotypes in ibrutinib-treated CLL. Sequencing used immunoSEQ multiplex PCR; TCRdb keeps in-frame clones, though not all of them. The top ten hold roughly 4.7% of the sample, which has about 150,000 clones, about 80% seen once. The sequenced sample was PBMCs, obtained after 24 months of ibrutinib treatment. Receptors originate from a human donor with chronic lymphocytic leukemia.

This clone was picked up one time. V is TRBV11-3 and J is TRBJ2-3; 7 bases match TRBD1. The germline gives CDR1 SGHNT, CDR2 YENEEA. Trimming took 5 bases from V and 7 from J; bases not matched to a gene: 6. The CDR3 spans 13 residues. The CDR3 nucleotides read TGTGCCAGCAGCCGAGGGGGCATGTATACGCAGTATTTT. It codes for CASSRGGMYTQYF.

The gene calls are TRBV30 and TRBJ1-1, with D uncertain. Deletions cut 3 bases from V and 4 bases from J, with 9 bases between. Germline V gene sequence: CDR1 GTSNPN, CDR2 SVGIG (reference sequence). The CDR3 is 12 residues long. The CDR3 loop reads CAWSLGSTEAFF. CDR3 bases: TGTGCCTGGAGCCTGGGGAGCACTGAAGCTTTCTTT.

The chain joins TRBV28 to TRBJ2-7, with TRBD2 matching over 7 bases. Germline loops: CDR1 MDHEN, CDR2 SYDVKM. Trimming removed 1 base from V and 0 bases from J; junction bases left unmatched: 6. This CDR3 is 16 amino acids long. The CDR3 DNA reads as TGTGCCAGCAGTTTATTCGGGGACTATGGCTCCTACGAGCAGTACTTC. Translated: CASSLFGDYGSYEQYF. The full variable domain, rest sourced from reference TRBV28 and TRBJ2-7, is DVKVTQSSRYLVKRTGEKVFLECVQDMDHENMFWYRQDPGLGLRLIYFSYDVKMKEKGDIPEGYSVSREKKERFSLILESASTNQTSMYLCASSLFGDYGSYEQYFGPGTRLTVT.

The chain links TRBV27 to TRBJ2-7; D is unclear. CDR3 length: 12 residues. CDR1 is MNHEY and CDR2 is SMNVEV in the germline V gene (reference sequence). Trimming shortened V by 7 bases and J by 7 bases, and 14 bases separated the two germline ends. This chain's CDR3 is CASNPLGGEQYF. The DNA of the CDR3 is TGTGCCAGCAACCCCTTGGGTGGGGAGCAGTACTTC.

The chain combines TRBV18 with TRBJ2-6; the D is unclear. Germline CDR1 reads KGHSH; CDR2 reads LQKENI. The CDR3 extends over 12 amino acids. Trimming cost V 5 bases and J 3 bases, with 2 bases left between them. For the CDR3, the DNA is TGTGCCAGCTCAGGTGGGGCCAACGTCCTGACTTTC. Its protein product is CASSGGANVLTF.